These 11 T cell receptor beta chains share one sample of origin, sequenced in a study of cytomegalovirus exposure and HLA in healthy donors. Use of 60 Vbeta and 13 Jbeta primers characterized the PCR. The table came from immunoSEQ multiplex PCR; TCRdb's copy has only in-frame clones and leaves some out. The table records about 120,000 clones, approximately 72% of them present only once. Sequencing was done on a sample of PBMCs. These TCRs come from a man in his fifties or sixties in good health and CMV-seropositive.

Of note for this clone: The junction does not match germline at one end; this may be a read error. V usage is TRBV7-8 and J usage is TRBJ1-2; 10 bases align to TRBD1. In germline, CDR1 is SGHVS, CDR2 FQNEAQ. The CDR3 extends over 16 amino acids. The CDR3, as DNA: TGTGCCAGCAGCTTCCGGACAGGGGGGGAGGACTATGTCTACACCTTC. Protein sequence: CASSFRTGGEDYVYTF.

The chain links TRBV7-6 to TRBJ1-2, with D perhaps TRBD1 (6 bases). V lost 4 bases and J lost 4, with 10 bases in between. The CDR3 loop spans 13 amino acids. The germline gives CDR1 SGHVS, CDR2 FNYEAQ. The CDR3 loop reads CASSSGDIYGYTF. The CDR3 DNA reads TGTGCCAGCAGCTCCGGGGACATCTATGGCTACACCTTC.

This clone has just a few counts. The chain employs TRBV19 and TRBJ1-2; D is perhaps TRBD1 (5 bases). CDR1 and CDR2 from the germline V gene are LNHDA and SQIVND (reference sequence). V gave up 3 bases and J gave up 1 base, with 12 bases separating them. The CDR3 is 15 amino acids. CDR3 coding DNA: TGTGCCAGTAGTATCGGCGGGGCGGGTAACTATGGCTACACCTTC. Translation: CASSIGGAGNYGYTF. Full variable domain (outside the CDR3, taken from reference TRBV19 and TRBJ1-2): DGGITQSPKYLFRKEGQNVTLSCEQNLNHDAMYWYRQDPGQGLRLIYYSQIVNDFQKGDIAEGYSVSREKKESFPLTVTSAQKNPTAFYLCASSIGGAGNYGYTFGSGTRLTVV.

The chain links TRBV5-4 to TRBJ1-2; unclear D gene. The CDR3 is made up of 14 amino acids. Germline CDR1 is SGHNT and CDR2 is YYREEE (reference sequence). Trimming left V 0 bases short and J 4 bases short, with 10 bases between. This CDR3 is CASSLADSGYGYTF. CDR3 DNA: TGTGCCAGCAGCTTGGCCGATTCGGGCTATGGCTACACCTTC.

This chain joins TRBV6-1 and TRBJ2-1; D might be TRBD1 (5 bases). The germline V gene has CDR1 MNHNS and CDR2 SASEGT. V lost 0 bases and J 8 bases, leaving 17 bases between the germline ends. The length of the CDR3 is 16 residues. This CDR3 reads CASSEAWARDGDEQFF. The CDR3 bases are TGTGCCAGCAGTGAAGCCTGGGCCAGGGATGGAGATGAGCAGTTCTTC.

DNA of the CDR3: TGCGCCAGCAGCCGCCCCACAGGGGACGGTGAGCAGTTCTTC. Translating it yields CASSRPTGDGEQFF. The chain uses TRBV5-1 and TRBJ2-1; 7 bases agree with TRBD1. With V trimmed by 4 bases and J by 9 bases, 10 bases remained unmatched. The germline V gene encodes CDR1 SGHRS and CDR2 YFSETQ. This CDR3 has 14 residues.

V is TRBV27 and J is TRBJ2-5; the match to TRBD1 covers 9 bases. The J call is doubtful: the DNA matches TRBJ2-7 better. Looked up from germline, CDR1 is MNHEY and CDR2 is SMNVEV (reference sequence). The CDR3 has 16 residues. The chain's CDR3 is CASSLTGGAVPYEQYF. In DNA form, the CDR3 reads TGTGCCAGCAGTTTGACAGGGGGAGCGGTTCCGTACGAGCAGTACTTC.

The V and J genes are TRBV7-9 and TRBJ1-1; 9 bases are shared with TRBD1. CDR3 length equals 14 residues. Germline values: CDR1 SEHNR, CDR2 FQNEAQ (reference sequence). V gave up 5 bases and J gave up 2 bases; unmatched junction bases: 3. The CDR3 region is CASSTGQGNTEAFF. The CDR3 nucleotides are TGTGCCAGCAGCACGGGACAGGGAAACACTGAAGCTTTCTTT.

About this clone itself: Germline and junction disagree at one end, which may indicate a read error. Here the CDR3 DNA reads TGTGCCAGCAGCTTAGCGCTTTGGACCTTCTCTGGGGCCAACGGCCTGACTTTC. Encoded protein: CASSLALWTFSGANGLTF. V is TRBV7-9 and J is TRBJ2-6; D might be TRBD1 (5 bases). The CDR3 loop spans 18 amino acids. Germline assignment: CDR1 SEHNR and CDR2 FQNEAQ (reference sequence). Complete variable domain (other parts from reference TRBV7-9 and TRBJ2-6): DTGVSQNPRHKITKRGQNVTFRCDPISEHNRLYWYRQTLGQGPEFLTYFQNEAQLEKSRLLSDRFSAERPKGSFSTLEIQRTEQGDSAMYLCASSLALWTFSGANGLTFGAGSRLTVL.

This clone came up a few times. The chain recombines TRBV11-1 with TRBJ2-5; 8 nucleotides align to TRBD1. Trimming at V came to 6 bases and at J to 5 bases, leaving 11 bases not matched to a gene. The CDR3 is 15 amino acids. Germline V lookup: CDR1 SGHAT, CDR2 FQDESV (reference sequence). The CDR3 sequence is CASSEGAGGLETQYF. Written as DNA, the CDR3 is TGTGCCAGCAGTGAAGGGGCAGGGGGCTTGGAGACCCAGTACTTC.

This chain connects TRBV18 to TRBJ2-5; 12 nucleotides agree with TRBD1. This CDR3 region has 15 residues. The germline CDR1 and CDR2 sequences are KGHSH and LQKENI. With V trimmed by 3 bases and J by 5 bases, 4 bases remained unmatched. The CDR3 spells CASSPGTGGWETQYF. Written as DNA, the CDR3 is TGTGCCAGCTCACCGGGGACAGGGGGCTGGGAGACCCAGTACTTC.